The source of this T cell receptor beta chain is a study of T cell responses to AZD1222 COVID-19 vaccine. General study results and limits: Increases in Spike-specific TCR breadth and depth were seen after two AZD1222 doses. Close to half of spike-specific TCRs reportedly recognize unmutated variant regions. Mostly white British, mostly female donors; authors suggested clonal diversity may be underestimated.

Some clones are missing from TCRdb's copy, which holds only in-frame ones; the method was immunoSEQ multiplex PCR. The top ten clones hold about 1% of a sample with about 170,000 clones, around nine tenths of them seen once. As for this clone: Its antigen remains unknown.

The sequence came from an adult who received the AZD1222 COVID-19 vaccine. The sample here was peripheral blood, taken 28 days after the second AZD1222 dose.

The CDR3 region is CASSPTAGDNRVPHF. In nucleotides, the CDR3 is TGTGCCAGCAGCCCCACGGCAGGGGACAACAGGGTCCCCCACTTT. The chain carries TRBV7-8 and TRBJ1-6, with D perhaps TRBD1 (6 bases). The V and J ends lost 5 bases and 18 bases respectively, with 26 bases between them. The CDR3 is 15 amino acids. Germline V gives CDR1 SGHVS, CDR2 FQNEAQ.